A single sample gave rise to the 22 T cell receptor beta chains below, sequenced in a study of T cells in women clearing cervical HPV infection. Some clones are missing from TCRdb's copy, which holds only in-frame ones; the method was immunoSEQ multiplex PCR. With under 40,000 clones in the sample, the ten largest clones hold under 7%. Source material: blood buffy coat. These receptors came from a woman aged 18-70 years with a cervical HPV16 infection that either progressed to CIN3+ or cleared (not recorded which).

The part of the CDR3 DNA that was read is TGTGCCGGACCGACTAGCGGGGGTTCGAACACCGGGGAG. As protein: CAGPTSGGSNTGE. The complete CDR3 reads CAGPTSGGSNTGELFF. This chain joins TRBV30 and TRBJ2-2, with 12 bases lining up with TRBD2. With the read ending 3 residues before the CDR3 end, the germline J gene is used to fill in that end. Trimming took 8 bases from V and 0 from J; bases not matched to a gene: 7. The germline CDR1 and CDR2 sequences are GTSNPN and SVGIG (reference sequence). The CDR3 totals 16 residues. Full variable domain (outside the CDR3, taken from reference TRBV30 and TRBJ2-2): SQTIHQWPATLVQPVGSPLSLECTVEGTSNPNLYWYRQAAGRGLQLLFYSVGIGQISSEVPQNLSASRPQDRQFILSSKKLLLSDSGFYLCAGPTSGGSNTGELFFGEGSRLTVL.

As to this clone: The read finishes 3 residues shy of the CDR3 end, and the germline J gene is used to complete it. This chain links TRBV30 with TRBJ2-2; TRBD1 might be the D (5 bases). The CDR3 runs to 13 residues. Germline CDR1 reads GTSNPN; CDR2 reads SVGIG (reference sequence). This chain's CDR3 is CAWSNRRDSPLFF. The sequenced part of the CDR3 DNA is TGTGCCTGGAGTAACAGGAGAGATTCACCG.

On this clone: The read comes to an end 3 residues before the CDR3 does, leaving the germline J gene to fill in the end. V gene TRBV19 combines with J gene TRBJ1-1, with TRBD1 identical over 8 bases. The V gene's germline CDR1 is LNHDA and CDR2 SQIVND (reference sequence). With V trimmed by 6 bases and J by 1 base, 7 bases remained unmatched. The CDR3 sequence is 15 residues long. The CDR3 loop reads CASRRTGLENTEAFF. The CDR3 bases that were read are TGTGCCAGTAGACGGACAGGGCTTGAGAACACTGAA.

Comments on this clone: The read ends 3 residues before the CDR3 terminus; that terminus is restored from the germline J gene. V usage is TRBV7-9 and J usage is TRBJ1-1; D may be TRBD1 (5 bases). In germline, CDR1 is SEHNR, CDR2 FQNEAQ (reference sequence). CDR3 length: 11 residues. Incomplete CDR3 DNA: TGTGCCAGCAGCTTAGGACAGCTA. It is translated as CASSLGQL. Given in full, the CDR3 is CASSLGQLAFF.

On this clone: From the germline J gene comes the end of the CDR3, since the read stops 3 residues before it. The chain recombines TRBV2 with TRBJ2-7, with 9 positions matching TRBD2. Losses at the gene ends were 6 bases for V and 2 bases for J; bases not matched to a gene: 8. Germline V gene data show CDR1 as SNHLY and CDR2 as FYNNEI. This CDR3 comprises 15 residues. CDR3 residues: CASRPRTSDTYEQYF. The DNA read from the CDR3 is TGTGCCAGCAGGCCCAGGACTAGCGATACCTACGAG. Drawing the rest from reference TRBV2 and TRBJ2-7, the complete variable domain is EPEVTQTPSHQVTQMGQEVILRCVPISNHLYFYWYRQILGQKVEFLVSFYNNEISEKSEIFDDQFSVERPDGSNFTLKIRSTKLEDSAMYFCASRPRTSDTYEQYFGPGTRLTVT.

The covered CDR3 bases are TGCAGTGTGGCTAGCTCCTACGAG. Residues: CSVASSYE. The complete CDR3 reads CSVASSYEQYF. V is TRBV20-1 and J is TRBJ2-7; D unclear. The CDR3 end falls 3 residues outside the read, so it is completed with the germline J gene. Germline V gene lookup returns CDR1 DFQATT and CDR2 SNEGSKA (reference sequence). V was cut by 7 bases and J by 0 bases, with 7 bases left in between. The CDR3 extends over 11 amino acids.

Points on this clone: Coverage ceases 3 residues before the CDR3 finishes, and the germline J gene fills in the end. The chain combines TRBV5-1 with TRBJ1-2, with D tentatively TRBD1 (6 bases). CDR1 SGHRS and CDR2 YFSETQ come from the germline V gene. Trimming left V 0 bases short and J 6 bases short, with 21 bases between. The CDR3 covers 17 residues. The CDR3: CASSLDAGGARRDGYTF. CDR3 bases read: TGCGCCAGCAGCTTGGATGCTGGGGGGGCGCGCAGGGATGGC.

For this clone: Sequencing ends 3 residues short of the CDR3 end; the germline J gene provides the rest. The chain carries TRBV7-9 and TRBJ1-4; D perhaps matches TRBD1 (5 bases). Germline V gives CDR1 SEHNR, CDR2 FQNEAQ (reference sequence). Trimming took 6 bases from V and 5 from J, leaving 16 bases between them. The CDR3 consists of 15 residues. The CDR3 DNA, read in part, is TGTGCCAGCAGTTTTTTTGGACAAGAGAATGAAAAA. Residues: CASSFFGQENEK. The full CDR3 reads CASSFFGQENEKLFF.

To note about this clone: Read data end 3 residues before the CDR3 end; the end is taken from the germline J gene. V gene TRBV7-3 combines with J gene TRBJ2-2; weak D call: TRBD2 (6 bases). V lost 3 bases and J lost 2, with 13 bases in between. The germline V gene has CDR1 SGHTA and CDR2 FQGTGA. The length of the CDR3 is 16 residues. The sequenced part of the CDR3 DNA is TGTGCCAGCAGCTTTACTCCTAGCGATAACACCGGGGAG. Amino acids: CASSFTPSDNTGE. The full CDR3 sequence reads CASSFTPSDNTGELFF.

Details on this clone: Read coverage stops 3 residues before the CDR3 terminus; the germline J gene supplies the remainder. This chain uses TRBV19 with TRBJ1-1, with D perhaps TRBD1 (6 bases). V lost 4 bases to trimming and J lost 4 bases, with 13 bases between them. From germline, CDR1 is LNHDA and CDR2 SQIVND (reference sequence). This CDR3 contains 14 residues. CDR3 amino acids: CASSTRGAGTEAFF. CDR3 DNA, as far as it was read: TGTGCCAGTAGTACCCGGGGGGCAGGCACTGAA.

Incomplete CDR3 DNA: TGCAGTGCTCGATCAGCGGAAAACAATGAG. This codes for CSARSAENNE. The complete CDR3 protein is CSARSAENNEQFF. The genes are TRBV20-1 and TRBJ2-1; the D gene is possibly TRBD2 (5 bases). The read ends 3 residues before the CDR3 terminus; that terminus is restored from the germline J gene. Germline assignment: CDR1 DFQATT and CDR2 SNEGSKA (reference sequence). CDR3 length: 13 amino acids. V gave up 5 bases and J gave up 5 bases, with 13 bases separating them.

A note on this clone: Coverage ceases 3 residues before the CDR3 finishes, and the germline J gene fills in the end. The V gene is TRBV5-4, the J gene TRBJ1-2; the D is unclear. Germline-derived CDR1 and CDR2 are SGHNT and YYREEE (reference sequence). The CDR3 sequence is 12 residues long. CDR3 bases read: TGTGCCAGCAGCTTGGTGTTAGATACC. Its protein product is CASSLVLDT. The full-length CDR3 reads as CASSLVLDTYTF.

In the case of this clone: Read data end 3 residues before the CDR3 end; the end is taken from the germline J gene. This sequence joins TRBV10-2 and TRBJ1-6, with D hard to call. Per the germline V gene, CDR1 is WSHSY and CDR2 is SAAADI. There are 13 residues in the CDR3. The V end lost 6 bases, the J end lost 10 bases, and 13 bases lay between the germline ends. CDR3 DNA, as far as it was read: TGCGCCAGCAGAACCTTGGCGGGCTCACCC. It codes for CASRTLAGSP. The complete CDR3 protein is CASRTLAGSPLHF.

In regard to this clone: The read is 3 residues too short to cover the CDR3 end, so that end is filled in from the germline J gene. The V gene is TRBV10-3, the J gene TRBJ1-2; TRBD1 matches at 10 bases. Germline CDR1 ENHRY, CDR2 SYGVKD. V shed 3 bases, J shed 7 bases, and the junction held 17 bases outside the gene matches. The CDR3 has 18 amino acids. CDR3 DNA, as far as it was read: TGTGCCATCAGTGAATTTGTGACAGGGGGCGCTAAGGTCAGTGGC. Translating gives CAISEFVTGGAKVSG. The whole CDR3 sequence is CAISEFVTGGAKVSGYTF.

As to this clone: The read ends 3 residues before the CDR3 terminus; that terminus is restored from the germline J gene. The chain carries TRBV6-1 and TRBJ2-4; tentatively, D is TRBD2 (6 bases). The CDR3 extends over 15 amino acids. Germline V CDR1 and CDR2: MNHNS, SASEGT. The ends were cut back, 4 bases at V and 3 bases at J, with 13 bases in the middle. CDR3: CASSVLPGDKNIQYF. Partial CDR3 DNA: TGTGCCAGCAGTGTCCTGCCGGGGGACAAAAACATT.

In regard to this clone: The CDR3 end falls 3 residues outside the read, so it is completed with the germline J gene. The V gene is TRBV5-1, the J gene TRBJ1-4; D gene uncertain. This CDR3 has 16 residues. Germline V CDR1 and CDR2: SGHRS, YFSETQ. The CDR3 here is CASSLDVSGYNSPLFF. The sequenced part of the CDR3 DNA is TGCGCCAGCAGCTTGGACGTTTCGGGGTATAATTCACCA.

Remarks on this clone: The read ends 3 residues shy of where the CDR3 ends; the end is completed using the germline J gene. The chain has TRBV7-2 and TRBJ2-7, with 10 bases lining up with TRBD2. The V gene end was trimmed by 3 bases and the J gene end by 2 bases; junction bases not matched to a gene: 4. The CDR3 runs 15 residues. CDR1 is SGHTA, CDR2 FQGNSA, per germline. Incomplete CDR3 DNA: TGTGCCAGCAGCTTCGCTAGCGGGGGAACCTACGAG. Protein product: CASSFASGGTYE. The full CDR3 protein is CASSFASGGTYEQYF.

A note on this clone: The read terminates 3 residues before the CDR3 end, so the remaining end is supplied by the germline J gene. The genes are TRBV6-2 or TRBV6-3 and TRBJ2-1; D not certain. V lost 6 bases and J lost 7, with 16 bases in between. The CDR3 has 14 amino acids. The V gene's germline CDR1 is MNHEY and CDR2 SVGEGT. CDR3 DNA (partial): TGTGCCAGCAGCGCGACATCGGCTGGGAATGAG. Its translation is CASSATSAGNE. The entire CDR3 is CASSATSAGNEQFF.

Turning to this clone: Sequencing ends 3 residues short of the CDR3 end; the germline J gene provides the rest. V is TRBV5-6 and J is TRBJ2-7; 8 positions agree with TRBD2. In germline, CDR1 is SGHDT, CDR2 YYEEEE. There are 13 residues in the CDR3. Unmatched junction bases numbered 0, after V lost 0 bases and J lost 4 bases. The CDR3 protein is CASSLERGYEQYF. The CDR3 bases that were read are TGTGCCAGCAGCTTGGAGCGGGGGTACGAG.

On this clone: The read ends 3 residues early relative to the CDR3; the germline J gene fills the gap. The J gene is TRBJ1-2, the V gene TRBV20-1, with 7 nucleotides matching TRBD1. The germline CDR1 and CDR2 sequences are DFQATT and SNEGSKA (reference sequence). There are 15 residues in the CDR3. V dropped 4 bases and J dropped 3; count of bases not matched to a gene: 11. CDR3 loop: CSATTYRGRDYGYTF. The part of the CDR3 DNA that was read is TGCAGTGCTACAACCTACAGGGGAAGGGACTATGGC.

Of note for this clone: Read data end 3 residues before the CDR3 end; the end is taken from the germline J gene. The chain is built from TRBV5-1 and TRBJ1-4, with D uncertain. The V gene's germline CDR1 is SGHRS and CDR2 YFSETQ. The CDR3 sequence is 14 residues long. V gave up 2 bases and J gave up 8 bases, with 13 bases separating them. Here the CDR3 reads CASSFIGEREKLFF. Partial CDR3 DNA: TGCGCCAGCAGCTTCATCGGGGAGAGGGAAAAA.

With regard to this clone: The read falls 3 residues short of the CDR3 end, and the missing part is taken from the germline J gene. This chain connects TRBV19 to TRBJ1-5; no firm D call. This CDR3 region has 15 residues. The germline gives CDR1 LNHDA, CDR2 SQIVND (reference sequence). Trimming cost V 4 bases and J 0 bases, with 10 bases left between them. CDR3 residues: CASSRGLNSNQPQHF. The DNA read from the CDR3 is TGTGCCAGTAGTAGAGGACTAAATAGCAATCAGCCC.